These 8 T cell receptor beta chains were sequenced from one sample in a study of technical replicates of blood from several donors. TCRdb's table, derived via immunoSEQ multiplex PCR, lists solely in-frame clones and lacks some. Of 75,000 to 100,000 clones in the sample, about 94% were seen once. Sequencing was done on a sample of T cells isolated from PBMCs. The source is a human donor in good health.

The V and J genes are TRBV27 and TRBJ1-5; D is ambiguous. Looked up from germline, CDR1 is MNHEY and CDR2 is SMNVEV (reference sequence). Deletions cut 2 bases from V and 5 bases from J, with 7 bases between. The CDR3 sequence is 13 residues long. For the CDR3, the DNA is TGTGCCAGCAGTTTAGCCTCGGATCAGCCCCAGCATTTT. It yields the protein CASSLASDQPQHF.

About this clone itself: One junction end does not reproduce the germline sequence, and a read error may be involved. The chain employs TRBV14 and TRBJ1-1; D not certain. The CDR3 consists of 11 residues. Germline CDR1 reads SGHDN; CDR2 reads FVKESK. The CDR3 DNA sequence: TGTGCCAGCAGCCCGAGTCCACAGCTGCTCTTT. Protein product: CASSPSPQLLF.

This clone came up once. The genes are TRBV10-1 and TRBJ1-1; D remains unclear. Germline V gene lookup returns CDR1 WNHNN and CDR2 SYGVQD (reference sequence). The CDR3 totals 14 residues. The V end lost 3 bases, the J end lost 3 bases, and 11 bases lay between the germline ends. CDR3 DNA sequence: TGCGCCAGCAGTGACCAAGAGAAGTACACTGAAGCTTTCTTT. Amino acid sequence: CASSDQEKYTEAFF.

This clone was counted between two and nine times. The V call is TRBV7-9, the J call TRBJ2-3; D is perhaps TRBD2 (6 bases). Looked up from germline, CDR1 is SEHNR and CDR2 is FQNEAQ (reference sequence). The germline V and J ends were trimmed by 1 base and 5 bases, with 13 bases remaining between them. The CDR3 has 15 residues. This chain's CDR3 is CASSLGFMGGDTQYF. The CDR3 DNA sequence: TGTGCCAGCAGCTTAGGGTTTATGGGAGGAGATACGCAGTATTTT. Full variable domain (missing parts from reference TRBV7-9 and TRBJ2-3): DTGVSQNPRHKITKRGQNVTFRCDPISEHNRLYWYRQTLGQGPEFLTYFQNEAQLEKSRLLSDRFSAERPKGSFSTLEIQRTEQGDSAMYLCASSLGFMGGDTQYFGPGTRLTVL.

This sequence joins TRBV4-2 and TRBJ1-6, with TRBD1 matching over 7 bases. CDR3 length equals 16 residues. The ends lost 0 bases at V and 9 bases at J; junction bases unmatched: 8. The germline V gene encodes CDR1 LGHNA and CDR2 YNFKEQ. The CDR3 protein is CASSQDFQGVGSPLHF. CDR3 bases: TGTGCCAGCAGCCAAGATTTTCAGGGGGTGGGTTCACCCCTCCACTTT.

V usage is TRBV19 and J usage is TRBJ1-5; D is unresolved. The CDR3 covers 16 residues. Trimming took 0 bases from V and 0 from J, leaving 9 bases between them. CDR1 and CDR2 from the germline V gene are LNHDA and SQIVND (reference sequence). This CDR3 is CASSIEGGPSNQPQHF. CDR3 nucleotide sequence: TGTGCCAGTAGTATAGAGGGAGGGCCTAGCAATCAGCCCCAGCATTTT.

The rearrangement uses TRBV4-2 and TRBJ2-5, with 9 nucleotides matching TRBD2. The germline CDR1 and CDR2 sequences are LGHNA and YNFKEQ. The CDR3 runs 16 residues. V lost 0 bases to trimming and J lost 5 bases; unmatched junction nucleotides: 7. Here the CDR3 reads CASSQERLAGLETQYF. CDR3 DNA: TGTGCCAGCAGCCAAGAGCGCCTAGCGGGACTTGAGACCCAGTACTTC.

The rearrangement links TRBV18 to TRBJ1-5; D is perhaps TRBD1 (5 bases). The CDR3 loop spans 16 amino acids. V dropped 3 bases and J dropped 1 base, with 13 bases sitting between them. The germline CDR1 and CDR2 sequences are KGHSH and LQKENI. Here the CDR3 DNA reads TGTGCCAGCTCACCCGGACACAGCACAAGCAATCAGCCCCAGCATTTT. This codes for CASSPGHSTSNQPQHF.